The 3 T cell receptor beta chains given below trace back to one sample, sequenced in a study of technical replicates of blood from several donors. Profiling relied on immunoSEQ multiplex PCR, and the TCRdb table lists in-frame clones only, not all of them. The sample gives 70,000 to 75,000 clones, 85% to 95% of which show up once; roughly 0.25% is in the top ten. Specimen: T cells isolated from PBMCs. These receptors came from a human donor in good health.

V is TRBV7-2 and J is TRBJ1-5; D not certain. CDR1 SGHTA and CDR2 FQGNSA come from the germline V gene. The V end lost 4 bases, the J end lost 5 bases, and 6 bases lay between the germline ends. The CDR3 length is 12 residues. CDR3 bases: TGTGCCAGCAGCTCTTCGGATCAGCCCCAGCATTTT. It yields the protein CASSSSDQPQHF.

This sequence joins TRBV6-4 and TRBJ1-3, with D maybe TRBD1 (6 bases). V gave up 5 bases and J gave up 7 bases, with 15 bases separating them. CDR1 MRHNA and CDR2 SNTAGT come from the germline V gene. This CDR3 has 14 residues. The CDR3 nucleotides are TGTGCCAGCAGTAACACGACAGGTCTCAACACCATATATTTT. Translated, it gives CASSNTTGLNTIYF.

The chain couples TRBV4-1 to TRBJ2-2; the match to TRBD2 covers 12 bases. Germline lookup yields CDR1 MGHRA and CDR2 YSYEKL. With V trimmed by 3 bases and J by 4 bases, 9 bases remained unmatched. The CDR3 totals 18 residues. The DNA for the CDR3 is TGCGCCAGCAGCCAGACTCCCGGACTAGCGGGAAGCACCGGGGAGCTGTTTTTT. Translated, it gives CASSQTPGLAGSTGELFF.